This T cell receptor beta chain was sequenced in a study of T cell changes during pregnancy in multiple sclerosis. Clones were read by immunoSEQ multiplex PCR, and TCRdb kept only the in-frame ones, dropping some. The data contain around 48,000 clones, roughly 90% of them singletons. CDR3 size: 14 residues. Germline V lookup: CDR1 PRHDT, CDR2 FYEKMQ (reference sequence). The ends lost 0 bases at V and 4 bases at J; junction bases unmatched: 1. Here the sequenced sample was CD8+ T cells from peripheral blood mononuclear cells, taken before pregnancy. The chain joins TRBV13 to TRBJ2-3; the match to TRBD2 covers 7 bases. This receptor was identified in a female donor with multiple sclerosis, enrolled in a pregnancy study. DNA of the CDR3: TGTGCCAGCAGCTTAGGACGGGGGGCAGATACGCAGTATTTT. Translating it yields CASSLGRGADTQYF.